This T cell receptor beta chain was captured in a study of shared clonotypes between healthy human individuals. CDR3 length equals 12 residues. Trimming left V 5 bases short and J 9 bases short, with 12 bases between. The germline gives CDR1 SGHAT, CDR2 FQNNGV. Naive-designated CD8 cells lacked CD45RO, were positively enriched for CCR7, and omitted terminally differentiated effector memory CD45RA+ cells. As for this clone: Its antigen is undetermined.

Findings and caveats of the study: Sequencing of the sorted subsets was shown by rarefaction to be incomplete despite large depth.

Profiled with immunoSEQ multiplex PCR; TCRdb holds only in-frame clones, not every one. Of 750,000 to 1,000,000 clones listed, nearly 95% are singletons. This TCR was sampled from a man younger than 45 in good health. The chain recombines TRBV11-2 with TRBJ2-3, with TRBD2 as a possible D gene (6 bases). Source material: naive CD8+ T cells sorted from blood. The CDR3 nucleotides are TGTGCCAGCAGCCTGTTAGCGGAAACGCAGTATTTT. Translation gives CASSLLAETQYF. Together with reference TRBV11-2 and TRBJ2-3, the CDR3 gives the full variable domain: EAGVAQSPRYKIIEKRQSVAFWCNPISGHATLYWYQQILGQGPKLLIQFQNNGVVDDSQLPKDRFSAERLKGVDSTLKIQPAKLEDSAVYLCASSLLAETQYFGPGTRLTVL.